This note documents a single T cell receptor beta chain sequence. As yet, its antigen is unknown. This record belongs to a study of PD-1 blockade in classical Hodgkin lymphoma. Study summary: Patients received nivolumab 3 mg/kg intravenously every 2 weeks.

General study results and limits: Newly diagnosed patients were said to have less baseline TCR diversity than healthy donors did. Patients starting nivolumab under 1 year after ASCT were excluded. CD8+ TCR diversity did not rise significantly by C4D1, unlike CD4+.

Profiled with immunoSEQ multiplex PCR; TCRdb holds only in-frame clones, not every one. Found here are fewer than 25,000 clones, 85% to 90% of them singletons; the top ten hold around 25%. Documented time point: cycle 4 day 1 (C4D1), after six to seven weeks of nivolumab. Autologous stem cell transplantation was followed by relapse in every patient, and brentuximab vedotin exposure varied. Source: peripheral blood mononuclear cells (PBMCs), taken before the fourth cycle of nivolumab. The clonotype comes from a human donor with classical Hodgkin lymphoma.

The DNA of the CDR3 is TGTGCCAGCAGCACAACAGGGTCTGGGGCCAACGTCCTGACTTTC. This translates into CASSTTGSGANVLTF. The rearrangement links TRBV5-4 to TRBJ2-6; TRBD1 is a possible D gene (6 bases). The CDR3 length is 15 residues. The germline CDR1 and CDR2 sequences are SGHNT and YYREEE (reference sequence). Trimming removed 4 bases from V and 1 base from J, with 9 bases in between.